The 32 T cell receptor beta chains listed next were all sequenced from one sample in a study of cytomegalovirus exposure and HLA in healthy donors. Primers for the PCR totalled 60 Vbeta and 13 Jbeta. Only in-frame clones appear in the TCRdb table, and some are missing; sequencing was by immunoSEQ multiplex PCR. Its table records around 190,000 clones. Specimen: PBMCs. These receptors came from a woman in her 30s in good health and CMV-seropositive.

V and J are TRBV7-8 and TRBJ2-1; D is possibly TRBD1 (6 bases). V was trimmed by 5 bases and J by 4 bases, leaving 24 bases between them. The CDR3 totals 18 residues. Germline V gene lookup returns CDR1 SGHVS and CDR2 FQNEAQ. The CDR3, as DNA: TGTGCCAGCAGCCGTCATCAACCCCGGTACAGGGTGTACAATGAGCAGTTCTTC. Translating it yields CASSRHQPRYRVYNEQFF.

The rearrangement joins TRBV10-3 to TRBJ2-7; TRBD1 agrees at 8 bases. The length of the CDR3 is 13 residues. J was trimmed by 5 bases and V by 6 bases; bases with no gene match: 6. Germline CDR1 is ENHRY and CDR2 is SYGVKD. CDR3 DNA: TGTGCCATCAGCGGGACAGGACGCCACGAGCAGTACTTC. It specifies CAISGTGRHEQYF.

The chain links TRBV27 to TRBJ1-1; 7 nucleotides line up with TRBD1. CDR1 and CDR2 from the germline V gene are MNHEY and SMNVEV (reference sequence). This CDR3 is 14 amino acids long. Germline trimming cut 4 bases from V and 2 bases from J; bases unmatched to any gene: 4. The CDR3 loop reads CASSWDSFNTEAFF. In DNA form, the CDR3 reads TGTGCCAGCAGTTGGGACAGCTTTAACACTGAAGCTTTCTTT.

A note on this clone: This same CDR3 is encoded by further DNA sequences in the sample. The chain carries TRBV19 and TRBJ1-1, with D maybe TRBD1 (6 bases). CDR3 size: 16 residues. The V end lost 3 bases, the J end lost 0 bases, and 14 bases lay between the germline ends. CDR1 is LNHDA and CDR2 is SQIVND in the germline V gene (reference sequence). This chain's CDR3 is CASSMGGGRMNTEAFF. The DNA for the CDR3 is TGTGCCAGTAGTATGGGAGGGGGGCGGATGAACACTGAAGCTTTCTTT.

The chain carries TRBV25-1 and TRBJ1-5, with D possibly matching TRBD1 (5 bases). With 5 bases removed from V and 16 bases from J, the gap between germline ends came to 15 bases. The CDR3 contains 11 residues. The V gene's germline CDR1 is MGHDK and CDR2 SYGVNS. CDR3 nucleotide sequence: TGTGCCAGCAGTCGGGGCGGGACCCTACATTTT. Translation: CASSRGGTLHF.

The CDR3 nucleotides are TGTGCTAGTGGTCTTCTCGACAGGTCCAATCAGCCCCAGCATTTT. Protein: CASGLLDRSNQPQHF. The chain couples TRBV12-5 to TRBJ1-5, with D maybe TRBD1 (6 bases). The CDR3 has 15 amino acids. V dropped 5 bases and J dropped 3 bases, with 14 bases sitting between them. Germline-derived CDR1 and CDR2 are LGHNT and FRNRAP. The variable domain in full, completed from reference TRBV12-5 and TRBJ1-5, reads DARVTQTPRHKVTEMGQEVTMRCQPILGHNTVFWYRQTMMQGLELLAYFRNRAPLDDSGMPKDRFSAEMPDATLATLKIQPSEPRDSAVYFCASGLLDRSNQPQHFGDGTRLSIL.

The rearrangement links TRBV28 to TRBJ1-5; 7 bases align to TRBD1. The J segment lost 3 bases and the V segment lost 6 bases, leaving 2 bases of the junction unmatched. This CDR3 region has 13 residues. Germline-derived CDR1 and CDR2 are MDHEN and SYDVKM. The CDR3 DNA sequence: TGTGCCAGCAGGACAGGGTACAATCAGCCCCAGCATTTT. Encoded protein: CASRTGYNQPQHF.

This rearrangement joins TRBV4-3 to TRBJ2-5; 9 bases are a match to TRBD2. Germline lookup yields CDR1 LGHNA and CDR2 YSLEER. The CDR3 runs 15 residues. V shed 1 base, J shed 5 bases, and the junction held 5 bases outside the gene matches. CDR3 coding DNA: TGCGCCAGCAGCCAAGCGGGCGGGAGGGGGGAGACCCAGTACTTC. Protein sequence: CASSQAGGRGETQYF.

The chain recombines TRBV19 with TRBJ2-3; TRBD2 agrees at 7 bases. After removal of 4 bases from V and 2 bases from J, the junction contained 9 bases not matched to a gene. The germline V gene encodes CDR1 LNHDA and CDR2 SQIVND (reference sequence). CDR3 length: 16 residues. CDR3 protein: CASSKPLAAPTDTQYF. The CDR3, as DNA: TGTGCCAGTAGTAAGCCCCTAGCGGCCCCCACAGATACGCAGTATTTT.

The chain's CDR3 is CASSPGQGAWYGYTF. CDR3 sequence (DNA): TGTGCCAGCTCACCCGGACAGGGGGCATGGTATGGCTACACCTTC. The rearrangement links TRBV18 to TRBJ1-2; TRBD1 matches 11 bases. Germline V gene lookup returns CDR1 KGHSH and CDR2 LQKENI. The CDR3 covers 15 residues. Trimming removed 3 bases from V and 5 bases from J; junction bases left unmatched: 5. Filled out from reference TRBV18 and TRBJ1-2, the complete variable domain reads NAGVMQNPRHLVRRRGQEARLRCSPMKGHSHVYWYRQLPEEGLKFMVYLQKENIIDESGMPKERFSAEFPKEGPSILRIQQVVRGDSAAYFCASSPGQGAWYGYTFGSGTRLTVV.

The V call is TRBV6-5, the J call TRBJ1-1; D might be TRBD1 (6 bases). The CDR3 consists of 15 residues. Germline-derived CDR1 and CDR2 are MNHEY and SVGAGI. V gave up 2 bases and J gave up 2 bases, with 12 bases separating them. CDR3: CASSYAGALNTEAFF. In DNA form, the CDR3 reads TGTGCCAGCAGTTACGCGGGGGCGTTAAACACTGAAGCTTTCTTT.

This chain uses TRBV18 with TRBJ2-4; 9 bases map to TRBD2. Per the germline V gene, CDR1 is KGHSH and CDR2 is LQKENI. After removal of 0 bases from V and 6 bases from J, the junction contained 9 bases not matched to a gene. The CDR3 runs 17 residues. CDR3: CASSPPSSVREGNIQYF. Written as DNA, the CDR3 is TGTGCCAGCTCACCACCGAGTTCGGTGCGGGAGGGAAACATTCAGTACTTC. Combining the CDR3 with reference TRBV18 and TRBJ2-4 gives the whole variable domain NAGVMQNPRHLVRRRGQEARLRCSPMKGHSHVYWYRQLPEEGLKFMVYLQKENIIDESGMPKERFSAEFPKEGPSILRIQQVVRGDSAAYFCASSPPSSVREGNIQYFGAGTRLSVL.

DNA for the CDR3: TGCGCCAGCAGCGCTCAGGGGGCAGACAATGAGCAGTTCTTC. Protein: CASSAQGADNEQFF. The rearrangement uses TRBV5-1 and TRBJ2-1; 8 nucleotides match TRBD1. V gave up 4 bases and J gave up 5 bases; unmatched junction bases: 5. The CDR3 runs 14 residues. CDR1 SGHRS and CDR2 YFSETQ come from the germline V gene.

The chain links TRBV4-1 to TRBJ2-7; 8 bases align to TRBD1. V trimming: 4 bases; J trimming: 0 bases; junction bases outside the gene matches: 5. The germline V gene encodes CDR1 MGHRA and CDR2 YSYEKL. The CDR3 consists of 15 residues. In DNA form, the CDR3 reads TGCGCCAGCAGCCCCTCCGGGACAGGCTCCTACGAGCAGTACTTC. Translated, it gives CASSPSGTGSYEQYF.

V gene TRBV7-2 combines with J gene TRBJ1-3; D gene uncertain. This CDR3 is built from 15 residues. The V gene's germline CDR1 is SGHTA and CDR2 FQGNSA. Trimming took 3 bases from V and 3 from J, leaving 12 bases between them. The CDR3 is CASSFSWNSGNTIYF. The CDR3 bases are TGTGCCAGCAGCTTCTCCTGGAACAGTGGAAACACCATATATTTT. Full variable domain (missing parts from reference TRBV7-2 and TRBJ1-3): GAGVSQSPSNKVTEKGKDVELRCDPISGHTALYWYRQSLGQGLEFLIYFQGNSAPDKSGLPSDRFSAERTGGSVSTLTIQRTQQEDSAVYLCASSFSWNSGNTIYFGEGSWLTVV.

The chain carries TRBV18 and TRBJ1-4, with unresolved D. This CDR3 comprises 16 residues. Germline V gene sequence: CDR1 KGHSH, CDR2 LQKENI. The V gene lost 1 base and the J gene lost 0 bases, with 9 bases spanning the gap. CDR3 bases: TGTGCCAGCTCACCACAGGGAGTCCCAACTAATGAAAAACTGTTTTTT. As protein: CASSPQGVPTNEKLFF. Variable domain in full (rest from reference TRBV18 and TRBJ1-4): NAGVMQNPRHLVRRRGQEARLRCSPMKGHSHVYWYRQLPEEGLKFMVYLQKENIIDESGMPKERFSAEFPKEGPSILRIQQVVRGDSAAYFCASSPQGVPTNEKLFFGSGTQLSVL.

The chain couples TRBV27 to TRBJ1-1; 7 nucleotides agree with TRBD1. Losses at the gene ends were 4 bases for V and 3 bases for J; bases not matched to a gene: 8. Germline CDR1 reads MNHEY; CDR2 reads SMNVEV (reference sequence). This CDR3 region has 15 residues. The CDR3, as DNA: TGTGCCAGCAGTTCACAGGGGCAGGTGTACACTGAAGCTTTCTTT. Amino acids: CASSSQGQVYTEAFF.

This rearrangement joins TRBV9 to TRBJ2-2, with D unclear. This CDR3 contains 15 residues. Trimming took off 4 bases at V and 1 base at J, with 11 bases between the two ends. From germline, CDR1 is SGDLS and CDR2 YYNGEE. The DNA of the CDR3 is TGTGCCAGCAGCCTCACATCCCTGAACACCGGGGAGCTGTTTTTT. It yields the protein CASSLTSLNTGELFF. Combining the CDR3 with reference TRBV9 and TRBJ2-2 gives the whole variable domain DSGVTQTPKHLITATGQRVTLRCSPRSGDLSVYWYQQSLDQGLQFLIQYYNGEERAKGNILERFSAQQFPDLHSELNLSSLELGDSALYFCASSLTSLNTGELFFGEGSRLTVL.

This chain uses TRBV7-8 with TRBJ2-2, with D possibly TRBD1 on 6 matching bases. The CDR3 spans 16 residues. The germline gives CDR1 SGHVS, CDR2 FQNEAQ. The V end was cut by 9 bases, the J end by 5 bases, with 22 bases between. CDR3 coding DNA: TGTGCCAGTGCCGGGACACCAATGTCTCGGACCGGGGAGCTGTTTTTT. Residues: CASAGTPMSRTGELFF.

The V call is TRBV10-1, the J call TRBJ2-5; the D gene is possibly TRBD2 (5 bases). From germline, CDR1 is WNHNN and CDR2 SYGVQD (reference sequence). The CDR3 contains 14 residues. The germline V and J ends were trimmed by 2 bases and 0 bases, with 7 bases remaining between them. The CDR3 region is CASSEARDQETQYF. CDR3 in DNA: TGCGCCAGCAGTGAGGCGAGGGACCAAGAGACCCAGTACTTC.

The chain couples TRBV5-1 to TRBJ1-6; no reliable D call. CDR3 length: 16 residues. V lost 0 bases to trimming and J lost 0 bases, with 7 bases between them. Germline CDR1 and CDR2: SGHRS and YFSETQ. The CDR3 sequence is CASSLAGSSYNSPLHF. The CDR3 bases are TGCGCCAGCAGCTTGGCGGGGAGCTCCTATAATTCACCCCTCCACTTT.

V gene TRBV4-3 combines with J gene TRBJ2-1; 7 bases match TRBD2. With V trimmed by 4 bases and J by 8 bases, 14 bases remained unmatched. This CDR3 spans 16 amino acids. The germline CDR1 and CDR2 sequences are LGHNA and YSLEER. In nucleotides, the CDR3 is TGCGCCAGCAGCCTCCGCCCAGGACTAGTGTTCGATGAGCAGTTCTTC. Translating gives CASSLRPGLVFDEQFF.

The genes are TRBV10-3 and TRBJ2-3, with D unclear. Germline V gene sequence: CDR1 ENHRY, CDR2 SYGVKD. The CDR3 has 14 residues. The ends were cut back, 10 bases at V and 1 base at J, with 15 bases in the middle. CDR3: CATALGGGTDTQYF. CDR3 DNA sequence: TGTGCCACCGCCCTAGGTGGAGGCACAGATACGCAGTATTTT.

The V and J genes are TRBV5-1 and TRBJ2-5; D not certain. The DNA end is a closer match to TRBJ2-7, so the J assignment may be wrong. This CDR3 region has 16 residues. Looked up from germline, CDR1 is SGHRS and CDR2 is YFSETQ. In nucleotides, the CDR3 is TGCGCCAGCAGCTTGTTCTCACGGCCAGGCTCCTACGAGCAGTACTTC. It codes for CASSLFSRPGSYEQYF.

The chain carries TRBV2 and TRBJ2-5; D is possibly TRBD1 (6 bases). TRBJ2-7 matches the DNA end more closely, so the J call is doubtful. CDR3 length: 16 amino acids. CDR1 SNHLY and CDR2 FYNNEI come from the germline V gene. This CDR3 reads CATLQQGPRDPYEQYF. CDR3 nucleotides: TGTGCCACCTTACAACAGGGACCAAGGGACCCTTACGAGCAGTACTTC.

V gene TRBV28 combines with J gene TRBJ2-7, with a weak D call TRBD2 (6 bases). The V end lost 6 bases, the J end lost 2 bases, and 23 bases lay between the germline ends. The V gene's germline CDR1 is MDHEN and CDR2 SYDVKM. The CDR3 spans 17 residues. Written as DNA, the CDR3 is TGTGCCAGCAGCCTTTACGGGGGTAGTCCCTCGCCCTACGAGCAGTACTTC. This encodes CASSLYGGSPSPYEQYF.

V usage is TRBV11-2 and J usage is TRBJ2-3, with D possibly TRBD2 on 6 matching bases. The CDR3 is 20 amino acids. Deletions cut 0 bases from V and 0 bases from J, with 22 bases between. Germline CDR1 and CDR2: SGHAT and FQNNGV. CDR3 DNA: TGTGCCAGCAGCTTAGAAGGAGGTCCGGGAGAGGGCTACAGCACAGATACGCAGTATTTT. Its protein product is CASSLEGGPGEGYSTDTQYF.

Points on this clone: The sample contains more than one DNA sequence encoding this CDR3. This sequence joins TRBV6-5 and TRBJ1-3, with D tentatively TRBD1 (5 bases). The ends were cut back, 0 bases at V and 4 bases at J, with 13 bases in the middle. Per germline, CDR1 MNHEY and CDR2 SVGAGI. The CDR3 has 16 amino acids. The CDR3 protein is CASSYSSGGSGNTIYF. The DNA for the CDR3 is TGTGCCAGCAGTTACTCCTCGGGGGGGAGCGGAAACACCATATATTTT.

The chain is built from TRBV6-6 and TRBJ1-2; D remains ambiguous. V lost 1 base to trimming and J lost 2 bases, with 11 bases between them. The CDR3 is 15 amino acids. From germline, CDR1 is MNHNY and CDR2 SVGAGI (reference sequence). The CDR3 region has the DNA TGTGCCAGCAGTTACTTCCCCGGGGTAAACTATGGCTACACCTTC. It translates to CASSYFPGVNYGYTF.

The chain has TRBV9 and TRBJ2-5, with 7 bases fitting TRBD1. Per the germline V gene, CDR1 is SGDLS and CDR2 is YYNGEE. The CDR3 loop spans 15 amino acids. V trimming: 3 bases; J trimming: 5 bases; junction bases outside the gene matches: 10. The DNA for the CDR3 is TGTGCCAGCAGCGATAACAGGGGACAAAGGGAGACCCAGTACTTC. It is translated as CASSDNRGQRETQYF.

This sequence joins TRBV6-1 and TRBJ1-4; D is unresolved. The CDR3 has 12 amino acids. With 5 bases removed from V and 11 bases from J, the gap between germline ends came to 12 bases. The germline V gene has CDR1 MNHNS and CDR2 SASEGT. CDR3 residues: CASSPGWEKLFF. In DNA, the CDR3 is TGTGCCAGCAGTCCCGGATGGGAGAAACTGTTTTTT.

This chain connects TRBV6-1 to TRBJ2-7, with 10 bases fitting TRBD1. The CDR3 loop spans 12 amino acids. Germline-derived CDR1 and CDR2 are MNHNS and SASEGT. CDR3 residues: CVSGQGGYEQYF. The CDR3 region has the DNA TGTGTAAGTGGACAGGGGGGCTACGAGCAGTACTTC.